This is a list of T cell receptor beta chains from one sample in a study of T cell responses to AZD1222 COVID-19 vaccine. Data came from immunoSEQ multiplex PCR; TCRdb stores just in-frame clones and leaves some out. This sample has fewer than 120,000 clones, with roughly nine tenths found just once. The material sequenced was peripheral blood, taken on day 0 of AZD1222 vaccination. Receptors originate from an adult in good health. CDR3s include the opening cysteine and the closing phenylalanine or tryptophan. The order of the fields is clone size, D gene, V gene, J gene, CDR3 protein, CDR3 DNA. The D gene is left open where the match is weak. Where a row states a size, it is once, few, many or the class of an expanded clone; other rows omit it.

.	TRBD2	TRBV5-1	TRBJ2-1	CASSPGLADYNEQFF	TGCGCCAGCAGCCCGGGACTAGCGGATTACAATGAGCAGTTCTTC
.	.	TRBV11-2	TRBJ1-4	CASSLVSVSDRKLFF	TGTGCCAGCAGCTTAGTCTCGGTATCCGATCGGAAACTGTTTTTT
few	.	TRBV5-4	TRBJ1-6	CASSLGGDPYNSPLHF	TGTGCCAGCAGCTTGGGGGGAGATCCCTATAATTCACCCCTCCACTTT
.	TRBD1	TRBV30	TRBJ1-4	CAWSVPRQGMGSEKLFF	TGTGCCTGGAGTGTACCCCGACAGGGGATGGGGTCTGAAAAACTGTTTTTT
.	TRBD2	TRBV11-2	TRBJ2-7	CASSLEQGGSYEQYF	TGTGCCAGCAGCTTAGAGCAGGGAGGGTCCTACGAGCAGTACTTC
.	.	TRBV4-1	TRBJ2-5	CASSQVVGFGVETQYF	TGCGCCAGCAGCCAAGTTGTAGGGTTTGGGGTAGAGACCCAGTACTTC
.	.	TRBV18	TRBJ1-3	CASSPSGGGAVISGNTIYF	TGTGCCAGCTCACCGAGTGGTGGGGGCGCCGTAATCTCTGGAAACACCATATATTTT
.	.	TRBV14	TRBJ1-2	CASSLNRGYGYTF	TGTGCCAGCAGCCTTAATAGGGGGTATGGCTACACCTTC
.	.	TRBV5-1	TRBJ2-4	CASSLDAAKNIQYF	TGCGCCAGCAGCTTGGACGCAGCCAAAAACATTCAGTACTTC
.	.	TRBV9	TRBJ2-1	CASSVGRHEQFF	TGTGCCAGCAGCGTAGGCAGGCATGAGCAGTTCTTC
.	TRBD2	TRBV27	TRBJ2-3	CASSGRLAGADTQYF	TGTGCCAGCAGCGGGAGACTAGCGGGAGCAGATACGCAGTATTTT
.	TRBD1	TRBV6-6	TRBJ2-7	CASTPQSGDRVYEQYF	TGTGCCAGCACCCCCCAAAGTGGGGACAGGGTCTACGAGCAGTACTTC
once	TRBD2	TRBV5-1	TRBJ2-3	CASSTGLAGGSTDTQYF	TGCGCCAGCAGCACGGGACTAGCGGGAGGTTCCACAGATACGCAGTATTTT
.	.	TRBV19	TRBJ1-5	CASSRSRQPQHF	TGTGCCAGTAGTAGGAGCCGTCAGCCCCAGCATTTT
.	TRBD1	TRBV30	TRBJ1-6	CAWDRVTSPLHF	TGTGCCTGGGACAGGGTAACTTCACCCCTCCACTTT
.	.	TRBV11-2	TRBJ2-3	CATRDTQYF	TGTGCCACCCGAGATACGCAGTATTTT
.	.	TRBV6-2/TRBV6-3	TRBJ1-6	CASSTRQNGLNSPLHF	TGTGCCAGCAGCACGCGACAGAACGGGTTGAATTCACCCCTCCACTTT
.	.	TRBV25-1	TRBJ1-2	CASRGSRGDGYTF	TGTGCCAGCAGAGGGAGCAGAGGAGATGGCTACACCTTC
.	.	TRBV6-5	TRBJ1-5	CASSYTSLSAQHF	TGTGCCAGCAGTTACACCTCGTTGTCGGCCCAGCATTTT
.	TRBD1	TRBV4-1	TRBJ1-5	CASSQDLGTGNNQPQHF	TGCGCCAGCAGCCAAGATCTCGGGACAGGGAACAATCAGCCCCAGCATTTT
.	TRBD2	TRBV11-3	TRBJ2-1	CASSLRAPLAGAPDNEQFF	TGTGCCAGCAGCTTAAGGGCCCCGCTAGCGGGAGCACCGGACAATGAGCAGTTCTTC
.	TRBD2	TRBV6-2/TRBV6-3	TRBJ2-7	CASSYSKVLAGAYEQYF	TGTGCCAGCAGTTACTCGAAGGTGCTAGCGGGAGCGTATGAGCAGTACTTC
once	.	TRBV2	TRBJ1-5	CASSEVQLQHSNQPQHF	TGTGCCAGCAGTGAAGTCCAGCTACAACATAGCAATCAGCCCCAGCATTTT
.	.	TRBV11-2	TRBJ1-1	CASSFTRQTEAFF	TGTGCCAGCAGCTTTACTCGACAGACTGAAGCTTTCTTT
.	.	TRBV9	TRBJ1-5	CASSVGERRNQPQHF	TGTGCCAGCAGCGTAGGGGAAAGGCGCAATCAGCCCCAGCATTTT
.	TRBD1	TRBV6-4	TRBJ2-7	CASKAPRDSTYEQYF	TGTGCCAGCAAGGCCCCCCGGGACAGTACCTACGAGCAGTACTTC
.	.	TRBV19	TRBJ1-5	CASSIVGSNQPQHF	TGTGCCAGTAGTATAGTCGGTAGCAATCAGCCCCAGCATTTT
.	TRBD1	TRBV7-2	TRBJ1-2	CASSPGQEYGYTF	TGTGCCAGCAGTCCCGGACAGGAATATGGCTACACCTTC
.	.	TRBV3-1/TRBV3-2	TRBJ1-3	CASSQVSWASGAGNTIYF	TGTGCCAGCAGCCAAGTATCTTGGGCCTCGGGAGCTGGAAACACCATATATTTT
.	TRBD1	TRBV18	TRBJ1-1	CASSPDRAKAFF	TGTGCCAGCTCACCGGACAGGGCTAAAGCTTTCTTT
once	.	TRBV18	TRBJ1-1	CASSPGSMNTEAFF	TGTGCCAGCTCACCGGGTTCCATGAACACTGAAGCTTTCTTT
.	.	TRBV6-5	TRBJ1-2	CASSGTGYGYTF	TGTGCCAGCAGCGGGACGGGATATGGCTACACCTTC
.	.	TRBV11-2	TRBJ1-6	CASSSTRSGSPLHF	TGTGCCAGCAGCTCGACCCGCTCGGGTTCACCCCTCCACTTT
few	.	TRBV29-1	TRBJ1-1	CSVQNPGSGTEAFF	TGCAGCGTTCAAAATCCAGGCTCGGGAACTGAAGCTTTCTTT
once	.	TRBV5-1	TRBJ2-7	CASNLGRGRSYEQYF	TGCGCCAGCAACCTTGGTAGGGGTCGGTCTTACGAGCAGTACTTC
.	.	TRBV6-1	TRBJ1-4	CASSEASRRSNEKLFF	TGTGCCAGCAGTGAAGCGAGCAGGCGGTCTAATGAAAAACTGTTTTTT
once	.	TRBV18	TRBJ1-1	CASSPPVGTGTEAFF	TGTGCCAGCTCACCACCGGTTGGGACTGGGACTGAAGCTTTCTTT
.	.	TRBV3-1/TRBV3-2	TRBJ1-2	CASSLQQRGSSTF	TGTGCCAGCAGCTTGCAACAAAGGGGGTCTAGTACCTTC
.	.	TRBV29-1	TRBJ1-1	CSVDSSTGGTEAFF	TGCAGCGTTGATTCGTCGACCGGGGGCACTGAAGCTTTCTTT
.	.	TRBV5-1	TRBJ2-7	CASSLDTLNYEQYF	TGCGCCAGCAGCTTGGATACCCTCAACTACGAGCAGTACTTC
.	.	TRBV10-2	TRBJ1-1	CASSAGPMNTEAFF	TGCGCCAGCAGTGCCGGTCCGATGAACACTGAAGCTTTCTTT
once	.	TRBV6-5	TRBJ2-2	CASSFQGYGELFF	TGTGCCAGCAGTTTCCAAGGGTACGGGGAGCTGTTTTTT
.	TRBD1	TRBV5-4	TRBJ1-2	CASSWDRGQDGYTF	TGTGCCAGCAGTTGGGACAGGGGGCAAGACGGCTACACCTTC
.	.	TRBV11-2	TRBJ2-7	CASSSSPLSEQYF	TGTGCCAGCAGCTCTAGTCCCTTAAGCGAGCAGTACTTC
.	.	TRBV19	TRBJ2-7	CASSSRTSAEHYEQYF	TGTGCCAGTAGTTCCCGGACTTCAGCGGAGCACTACGAGCAGTACTTC
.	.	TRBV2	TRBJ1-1	CASSPQGLESTEAFF	TGTGCCAGCAGTCCTCAGGGTTTGGAGTCCACTGAAGCTTTCTTT
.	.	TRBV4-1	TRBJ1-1	CASSQGDEGFAEAFF	TGCGCCAGCAGCCAAGGGGACGAGGGGTTTGCTGAAGCTTTCTTT
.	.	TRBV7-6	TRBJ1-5	CASSLDQRQPQHF	TGTGCCAGCAGCTTAGATCAGAGGCAGCCCCAGCATTTT
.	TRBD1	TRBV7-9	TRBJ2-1	CASSPGDSDYNEQFF	TGTGCCAGCAGCCCCGGGGACAGCGACTACAATGAGCAGTTCTTC
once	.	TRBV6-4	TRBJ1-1	CASSYSLNTEAFF	TGTGCCAGCAGCTACAGTCTGAACACTGAAGCTTTCTTT
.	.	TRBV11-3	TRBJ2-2	CASSLDTTGELFF	TGTGCCAGCAGCTTAGACACTACCGGGGAGCTGTTTTTT
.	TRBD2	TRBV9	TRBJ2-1	CASSLLAGSYNEQFF	TGTGCCAGCAGCCTACTAGCGGGTTCCTACAATGAGCAGTTCTTC
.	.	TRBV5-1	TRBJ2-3	CASSFLGTGTDTQYF	TGCGCCAGCAGCTTTCTAGGTACGGGCACAGATACGCAGTATTTT